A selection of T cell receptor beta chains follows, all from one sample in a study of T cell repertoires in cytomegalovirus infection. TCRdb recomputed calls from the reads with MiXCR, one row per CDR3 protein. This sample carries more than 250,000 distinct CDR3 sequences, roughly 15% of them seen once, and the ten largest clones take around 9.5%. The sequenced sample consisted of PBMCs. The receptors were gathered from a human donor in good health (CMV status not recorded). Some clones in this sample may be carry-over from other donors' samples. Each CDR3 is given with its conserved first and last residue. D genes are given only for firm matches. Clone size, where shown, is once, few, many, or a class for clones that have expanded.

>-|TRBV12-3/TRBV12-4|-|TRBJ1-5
TGTGCCAGCAGTTTTGGGGACACCCAGCATTTT
CASSFGDTQHF
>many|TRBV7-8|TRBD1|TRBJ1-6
TGTGCCAGCAGCTTAGTGGGTGGGGACAGCTCCTATAATTCACCCCTCCACTTT
CASSLVGGDSSYNSPLHF
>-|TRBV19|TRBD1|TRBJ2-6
TGTGCCAGTCTTCCGGGACAGGGGCTCCTTGGCGCCAACGTCCTGACTTTC
CASLPGQGLLGANVLTF
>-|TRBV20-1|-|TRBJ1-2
TGCAGTGCCCCCCGAACGACGGGGACCAACTCGGGCTACACCTTC
CSAPRTTGTNSGYTF
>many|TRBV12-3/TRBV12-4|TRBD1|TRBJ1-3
TGTGCCAGCAGTCTGACAGGGTCCCAATCTGGAAACACCATATATTTT
CASSLTGSQSGNTIYF
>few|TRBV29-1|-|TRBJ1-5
TGCAGCGTTGAAGCCGGACACCGGATTTCTTGTAATCAGCCCCAGCATTTT
CSVEAGHRISCNQPQHF
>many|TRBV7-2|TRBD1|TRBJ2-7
TGTGCCAGCAGCCCGAGACCGGGACAGGGATACGAGCAGTACTTC
CASSPRPGQGYEQYF
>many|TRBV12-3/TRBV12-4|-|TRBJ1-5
TGTGCCAGCAACCCGCGGGGCGGCAATCAGCCCCAGCATTTT
CASNPRGGNQPQHF
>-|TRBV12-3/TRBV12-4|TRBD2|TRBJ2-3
TGTGCCAGCAGCGGACTAGCGGGGGCTAGCACAGATACGCAGTATTTT
CASSGLAGASTDTQYF
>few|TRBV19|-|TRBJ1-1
TGTGCCAGTAAGGACAAGAACACTGAAGCTTTCTTT
CASKDKNTEAFF
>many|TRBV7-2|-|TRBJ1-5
TGTGCCAGCAGCTCCCTTTGGAATCAGCCCCAGCATTTT
CASSSLWNQPQHF
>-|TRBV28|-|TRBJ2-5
TGTGCCAGCAGTTTGTTGACAGACCTTTGGGAGACCCAGTACTTC
CASSLLTDLWETQYF
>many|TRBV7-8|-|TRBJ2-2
TGTGCCAGCAGCCAAGCAGGGGACCCAACGAACACCGGGGAGCTGTTTTTT
CASSQAGDPTNTGELFF
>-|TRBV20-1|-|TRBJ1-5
TGCAGTGCCAGGTGGGGGCCGGAGCAGCCCCAGCATTTT
CSARWGPEQPQHF
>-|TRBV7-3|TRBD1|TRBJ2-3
TGTGCCAGCAGCTCCGGACGACAGGGGGTGTCGACAGATACGCAGTATTTT
CASSSGRQGVSTDTQYF
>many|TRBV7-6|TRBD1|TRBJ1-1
TGTGCCAGCAGCTTCAGGGGGCGAAACACTGAAGCTTTCTTT
CASSFRGRNTEAFF
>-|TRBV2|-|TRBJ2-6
TGTGCCAGCAGTGAAGCGCGCGCGTCCAACGTCCTGACTTTC
CASSEARASNVLTF
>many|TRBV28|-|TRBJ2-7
TGTGCCAGCAGCACAGGGCTTGCAGGCGAGCAGTACTTC
CASSTGLAGEQYF
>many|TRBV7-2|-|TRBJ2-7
TGTGCCAGCAGCTTGGGACCGAGCTCCTACGAGCAGTACTTC
CASSLGPSSYEQYF
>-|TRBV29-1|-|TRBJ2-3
TGCAGCGTAGAGTCGACAGGGACTGACACAGATACGCAGTATTTT
CSVESTGTDTDTQYF
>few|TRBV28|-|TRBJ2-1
TGTGCCAGCAGGCTACAGGGTTATGAGCAGTTCTTC
CASRLQGYEQFF
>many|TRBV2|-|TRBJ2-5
TGTGCCAGCAGTGAACAGGGGCTACTAGAGACCCAGTACTTC
CASSEQGLLETQYF
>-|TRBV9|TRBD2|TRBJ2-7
TGTGCCAGCAGCGTGTTTGCGGGAGGTCACGAGCAGTACTTC
CASSVFAGGHEQYF
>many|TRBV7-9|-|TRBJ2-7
TGTGCCAGCAGCTCACAGGGTTCGGAGCAGTACTTC
CASSSQGSEQYF
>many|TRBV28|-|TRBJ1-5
TGTGCCAGTGTGGAGGTGGGGTGGGATCAGCCCCAGCATTTT
CASVEVGWDQPQHF
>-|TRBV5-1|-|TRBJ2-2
TGCGCCAGCAGCTTGGGAGACAGGCCGAACACCGGGGAGCTGTTTTTT
CASSLGDRPNTGELFF
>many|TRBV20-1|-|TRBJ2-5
TGCAGTGCTGCGCGGTTACAAGAGACCCAGTACTTC
CSAARLQETQYF
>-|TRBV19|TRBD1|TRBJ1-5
TGTGTCAGTAGTATAGCCAACCAGGACAGGGGGCAGGGTCCCCAGCATTTT
CVSSIANQDRGQGPQHF
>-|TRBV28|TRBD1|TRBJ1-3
TGTGCCAGCACTCATACAGGGGGCCGACGAATCAACTCTGGAAACACCATATATTTT
CASTHTGGRRINSGNTIYF
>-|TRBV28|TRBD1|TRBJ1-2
TGTGCCAGCAACAGGGGTAACTATGGCTACACCTTC
CASNRGNYGYTF
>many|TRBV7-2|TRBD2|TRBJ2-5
TGTGCCAGCAGCTTTAGCGGGAGTGGGGAGACCCAGTACTTC
CASSFSGSGETQYF
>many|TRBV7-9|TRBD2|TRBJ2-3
TGTGCCAGCAGCCCGCGGCTAGCGGGAGATACGCAGTATTTT
CASSPRLAGDTQYF
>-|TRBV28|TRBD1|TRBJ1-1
TGTGCCAGCAGTTCCAGGGGGCGCGGGAACACTGAAGCTTTCTTT
CASSSRGRGNTEAFF
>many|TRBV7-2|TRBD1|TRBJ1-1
TGTGCCAGCAGCTCCCAGACAGGGGGGACTGAAGCTTTCTTT
CASSSQTGGTEAFF
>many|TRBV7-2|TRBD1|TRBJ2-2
TGTGCCAGCAGCTTAGATCTGCTCGGGACAGGGTCCACCGGGGAGCTGTTTTTT
CASSLDLLGTGSTGELFF